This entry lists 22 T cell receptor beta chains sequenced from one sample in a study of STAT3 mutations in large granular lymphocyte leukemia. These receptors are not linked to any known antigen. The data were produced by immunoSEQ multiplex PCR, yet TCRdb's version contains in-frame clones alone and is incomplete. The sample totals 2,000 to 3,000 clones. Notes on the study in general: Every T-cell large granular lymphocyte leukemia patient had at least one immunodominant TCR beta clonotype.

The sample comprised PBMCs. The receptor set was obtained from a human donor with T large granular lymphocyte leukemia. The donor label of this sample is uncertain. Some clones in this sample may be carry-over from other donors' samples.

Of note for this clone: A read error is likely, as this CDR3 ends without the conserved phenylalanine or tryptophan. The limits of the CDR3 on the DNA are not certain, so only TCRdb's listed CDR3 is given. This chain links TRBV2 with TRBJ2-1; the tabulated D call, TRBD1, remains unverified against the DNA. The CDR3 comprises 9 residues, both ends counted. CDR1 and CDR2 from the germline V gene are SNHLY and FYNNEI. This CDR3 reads CASSDGDPE.

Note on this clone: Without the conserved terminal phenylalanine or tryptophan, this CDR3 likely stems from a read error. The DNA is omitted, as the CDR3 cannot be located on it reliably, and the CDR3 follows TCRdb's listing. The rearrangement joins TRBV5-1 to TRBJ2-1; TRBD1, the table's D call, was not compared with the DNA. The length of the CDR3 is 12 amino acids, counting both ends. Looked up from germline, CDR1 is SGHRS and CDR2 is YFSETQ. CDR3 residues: CASSLTGGGHNE.

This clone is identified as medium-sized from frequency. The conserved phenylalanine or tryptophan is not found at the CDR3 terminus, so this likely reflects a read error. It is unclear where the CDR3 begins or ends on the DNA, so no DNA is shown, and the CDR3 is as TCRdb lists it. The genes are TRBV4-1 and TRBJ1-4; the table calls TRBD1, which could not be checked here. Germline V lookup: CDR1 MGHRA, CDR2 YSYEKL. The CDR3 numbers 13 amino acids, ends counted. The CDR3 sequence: CASSQEEDRLWEK.

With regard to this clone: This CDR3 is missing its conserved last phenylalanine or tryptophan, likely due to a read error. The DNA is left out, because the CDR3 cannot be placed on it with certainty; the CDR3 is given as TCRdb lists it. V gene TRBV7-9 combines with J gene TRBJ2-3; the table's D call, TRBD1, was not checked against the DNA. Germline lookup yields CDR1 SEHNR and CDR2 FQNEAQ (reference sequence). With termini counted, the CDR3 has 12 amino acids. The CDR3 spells CASSYGTLPTDT.

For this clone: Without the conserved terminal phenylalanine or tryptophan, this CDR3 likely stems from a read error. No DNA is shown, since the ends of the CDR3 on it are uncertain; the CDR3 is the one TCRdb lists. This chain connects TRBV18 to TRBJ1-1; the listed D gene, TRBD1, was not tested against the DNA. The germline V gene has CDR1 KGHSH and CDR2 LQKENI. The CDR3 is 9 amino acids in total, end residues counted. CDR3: CASSPGPVG.

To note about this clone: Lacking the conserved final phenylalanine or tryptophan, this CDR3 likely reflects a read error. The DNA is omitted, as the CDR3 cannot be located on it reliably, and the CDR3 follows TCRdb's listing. The CDR3 sequence: CASSDGTPSTDT. V and J are TRBV5-1 and TRBJ2-3; the D call in the table, TRBD1, was not verified against the DNA. Germline values: CDR1 SGHRS, CDR2 YFSETQ. The length of the CDR3 is 12 amino acids, counting both ends.

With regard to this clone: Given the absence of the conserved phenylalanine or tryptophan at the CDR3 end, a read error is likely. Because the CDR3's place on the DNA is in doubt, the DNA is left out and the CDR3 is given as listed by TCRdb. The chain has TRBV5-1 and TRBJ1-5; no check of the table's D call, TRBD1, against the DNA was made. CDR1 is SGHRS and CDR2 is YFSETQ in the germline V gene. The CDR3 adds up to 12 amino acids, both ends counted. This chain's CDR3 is CASSPGQGSNQP.

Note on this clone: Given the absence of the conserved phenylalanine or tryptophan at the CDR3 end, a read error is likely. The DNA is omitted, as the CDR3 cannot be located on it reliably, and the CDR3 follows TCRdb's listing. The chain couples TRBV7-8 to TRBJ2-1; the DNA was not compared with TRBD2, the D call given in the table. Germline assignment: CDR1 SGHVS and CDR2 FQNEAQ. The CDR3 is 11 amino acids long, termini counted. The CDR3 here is CASSAGLAGNE.

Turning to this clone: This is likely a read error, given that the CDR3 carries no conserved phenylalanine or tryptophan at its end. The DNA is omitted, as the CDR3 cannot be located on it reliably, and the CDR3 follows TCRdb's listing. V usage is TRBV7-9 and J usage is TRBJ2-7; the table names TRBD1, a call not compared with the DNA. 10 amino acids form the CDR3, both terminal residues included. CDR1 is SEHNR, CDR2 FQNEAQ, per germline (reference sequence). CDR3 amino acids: CASSSRDSRE.

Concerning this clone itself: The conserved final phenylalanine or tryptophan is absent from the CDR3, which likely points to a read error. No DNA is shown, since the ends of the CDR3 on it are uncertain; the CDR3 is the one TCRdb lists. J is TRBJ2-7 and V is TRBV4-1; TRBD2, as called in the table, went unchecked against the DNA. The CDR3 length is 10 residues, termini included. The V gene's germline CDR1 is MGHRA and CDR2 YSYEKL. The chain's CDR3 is CASSQVVEYE.

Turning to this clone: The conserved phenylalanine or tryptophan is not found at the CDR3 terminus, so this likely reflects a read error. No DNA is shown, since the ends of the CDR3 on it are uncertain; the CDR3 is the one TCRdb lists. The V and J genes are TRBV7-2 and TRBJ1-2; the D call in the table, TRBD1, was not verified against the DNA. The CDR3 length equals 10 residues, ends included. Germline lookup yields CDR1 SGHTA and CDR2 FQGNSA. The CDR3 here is CASSLGQRTG.

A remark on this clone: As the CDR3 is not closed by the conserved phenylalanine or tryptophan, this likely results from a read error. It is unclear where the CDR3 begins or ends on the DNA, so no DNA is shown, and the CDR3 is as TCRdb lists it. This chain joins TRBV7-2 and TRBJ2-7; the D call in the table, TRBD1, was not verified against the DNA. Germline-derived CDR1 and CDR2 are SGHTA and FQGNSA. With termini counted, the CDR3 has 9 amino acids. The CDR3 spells CASSLVGRE.

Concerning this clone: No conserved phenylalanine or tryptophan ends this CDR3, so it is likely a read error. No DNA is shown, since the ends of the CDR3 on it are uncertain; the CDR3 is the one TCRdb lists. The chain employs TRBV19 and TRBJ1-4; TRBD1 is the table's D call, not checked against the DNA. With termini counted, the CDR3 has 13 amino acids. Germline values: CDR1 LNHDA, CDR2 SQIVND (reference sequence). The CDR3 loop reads CASSPSRTGANEK.

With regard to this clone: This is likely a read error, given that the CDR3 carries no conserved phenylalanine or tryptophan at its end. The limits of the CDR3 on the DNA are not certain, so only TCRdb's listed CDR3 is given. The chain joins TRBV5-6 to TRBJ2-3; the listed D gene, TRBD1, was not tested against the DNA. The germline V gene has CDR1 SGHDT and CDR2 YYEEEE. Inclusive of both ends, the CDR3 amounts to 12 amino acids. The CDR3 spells CASSPGRGNTDT.

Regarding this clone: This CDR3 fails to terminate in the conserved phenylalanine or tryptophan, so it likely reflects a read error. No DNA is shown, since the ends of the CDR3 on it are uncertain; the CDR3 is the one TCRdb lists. CDR3 in amino acids: CASLQGTDE. This chain links TRBV7-2 with TRBJ1-1; the table's D gene call, TRBD1, was not cross checked with the DNA. The CDR3 totals 9 residues, both ends included. The germline gives CDR1 SGHTA, CDR2 FQGNSA.

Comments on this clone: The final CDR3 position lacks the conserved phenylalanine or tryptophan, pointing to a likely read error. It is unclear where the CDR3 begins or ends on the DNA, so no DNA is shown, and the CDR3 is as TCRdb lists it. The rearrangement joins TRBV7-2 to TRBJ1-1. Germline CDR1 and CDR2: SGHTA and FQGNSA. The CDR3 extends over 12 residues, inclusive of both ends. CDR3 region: CASRLAGEMNTE.

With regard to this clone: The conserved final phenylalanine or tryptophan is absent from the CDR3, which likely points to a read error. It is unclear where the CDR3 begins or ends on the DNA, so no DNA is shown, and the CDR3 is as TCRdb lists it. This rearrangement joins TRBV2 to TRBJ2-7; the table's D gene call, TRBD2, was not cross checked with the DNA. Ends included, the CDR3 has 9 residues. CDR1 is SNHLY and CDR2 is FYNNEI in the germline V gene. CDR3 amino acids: CASRDSLAE.

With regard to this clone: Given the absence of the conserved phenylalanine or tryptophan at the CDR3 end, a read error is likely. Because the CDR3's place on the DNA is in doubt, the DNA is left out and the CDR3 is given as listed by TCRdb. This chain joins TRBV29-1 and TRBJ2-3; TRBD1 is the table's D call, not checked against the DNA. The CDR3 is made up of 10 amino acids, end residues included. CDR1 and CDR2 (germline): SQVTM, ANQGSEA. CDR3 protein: CSVERGVSDT.

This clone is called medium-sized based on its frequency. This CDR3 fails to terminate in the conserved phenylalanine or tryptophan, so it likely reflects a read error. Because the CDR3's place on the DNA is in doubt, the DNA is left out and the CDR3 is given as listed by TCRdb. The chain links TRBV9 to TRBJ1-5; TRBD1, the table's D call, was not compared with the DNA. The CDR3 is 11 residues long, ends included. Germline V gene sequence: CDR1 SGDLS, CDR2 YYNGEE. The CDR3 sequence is CASSVGQVDQP.

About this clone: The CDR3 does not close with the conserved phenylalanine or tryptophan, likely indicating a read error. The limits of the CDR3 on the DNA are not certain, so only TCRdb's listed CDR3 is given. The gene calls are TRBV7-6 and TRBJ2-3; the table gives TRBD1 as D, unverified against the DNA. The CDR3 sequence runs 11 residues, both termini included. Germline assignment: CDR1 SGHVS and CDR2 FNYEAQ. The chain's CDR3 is CASSLGQGTDT.

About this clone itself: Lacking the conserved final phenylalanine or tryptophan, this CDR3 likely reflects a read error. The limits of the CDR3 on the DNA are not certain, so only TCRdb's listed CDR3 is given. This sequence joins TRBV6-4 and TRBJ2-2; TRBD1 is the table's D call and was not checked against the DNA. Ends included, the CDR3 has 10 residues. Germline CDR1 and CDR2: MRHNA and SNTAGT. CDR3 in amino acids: CASSDRDTGE.

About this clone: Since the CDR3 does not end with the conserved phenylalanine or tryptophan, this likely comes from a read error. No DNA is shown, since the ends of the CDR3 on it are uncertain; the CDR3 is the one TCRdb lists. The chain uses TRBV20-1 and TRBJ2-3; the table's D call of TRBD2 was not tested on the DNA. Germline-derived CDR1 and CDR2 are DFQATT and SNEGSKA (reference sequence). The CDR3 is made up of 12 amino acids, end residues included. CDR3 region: CSARPPAGGTDT.